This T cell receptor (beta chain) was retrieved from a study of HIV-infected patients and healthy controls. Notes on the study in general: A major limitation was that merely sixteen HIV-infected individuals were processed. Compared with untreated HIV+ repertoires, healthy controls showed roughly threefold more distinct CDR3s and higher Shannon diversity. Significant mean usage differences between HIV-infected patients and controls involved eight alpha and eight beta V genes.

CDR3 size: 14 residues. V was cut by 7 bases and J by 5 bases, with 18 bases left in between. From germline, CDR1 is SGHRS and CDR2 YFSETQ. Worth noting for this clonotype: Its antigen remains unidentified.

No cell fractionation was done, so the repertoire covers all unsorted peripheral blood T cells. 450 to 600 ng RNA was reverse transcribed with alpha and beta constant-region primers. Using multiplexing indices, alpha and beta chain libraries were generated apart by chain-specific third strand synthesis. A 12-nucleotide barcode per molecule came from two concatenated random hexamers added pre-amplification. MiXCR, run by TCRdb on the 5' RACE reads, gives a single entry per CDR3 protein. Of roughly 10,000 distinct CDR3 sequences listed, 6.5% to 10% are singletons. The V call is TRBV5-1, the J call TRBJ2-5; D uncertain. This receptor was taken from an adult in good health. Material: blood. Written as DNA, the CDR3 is TGCGCCAGCGGATTCAAAGAAGGACGGGAGACCCAGTACTTC. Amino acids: CASGFKEGRETQYF.